A single sample gave rise to the 14 T cell receptor beta chains below, sequenced in a study of blood T cells in healthy people across ages. The use of a sample-barcoded 5' primer and a J-beta primer mix characterized a second PCR of roughly 7 to 11 cycles. TCRdb re-derived calls from the 5' RACE reads in MiXCR, one entry per CDR3 protein. Among over 600,000 distinct CDR3 sequences listed, around 45% were seen once. What was sequenced was blood. These TCRs come from a man aged 80 or over in good health.

The sample holds a few counts of this clonotype. The genes are TRBV9 and TRBJ2-1; D is perhaps TRBD2 (6 bases). CDR1 and CDR2 (germline): SGDLS, YYNGEE. The CDR3 has 15 residues. The V and J ends lost 3 bases and 2 bases respectively, with 12 bases between them. CDR3 sequence: CASSGSGLTYNEQFF. The CDR3 DNA reads TGTGCCAGCAGCGGGAGCGGGCTCACCTACAATGAGCAGTTCTTC.

This chain joins TRBV7-3 and TRBJ2-6; perhaps TRBD2 as D (6 bases). The CDR3 has 17 amino acids. Germline V gives CDR1 SGHTA, CDR2 FQGTGA. Trimming removed 5 bases at V and 0 bases at J, with 14 bases between. CDR3 protein: CASSPGDMGSGANVLTF. CDR3 coding DNA: TGTGCCAGCAGCCCGGGGGATATGGGCTCTGGGGCCAACGTCCTGACTTTC.

This clonotype was seen more than once but under ten times. V and J are TRBV6-2 or TRBV6-3 and TRBJ1-1, with D hard to call. This CDR3 has 12 residues. Germline V gene data show CDR1 as MNHEY and CDR2 as SVGEGT. The ends were cut back, 0 bases at V and 8 bases at J, with 7 bases in the middle. CDR3 sequence reads: CASSYSALEAFF. The DNA of the CDR3 is TGTGCCAGCAGTTACTCGGCACTCGAAGCTTTCTTT.

This chain connects TRBV19 to TRBJ1-5; no clear D. V was trimmed by 5 bases and J by 9 bases, leaving 11 bases between them. CDR3 size: 12 residues. From germline, CDR1 is LNHDA and CDR2 SQIVND (reference sequence). The CDR3 loop is CASSEMEGPQHF. The CDR3 DNA follows: TGTGCCAGTAGTGAAATGGAGGGGCCCCAGCATTTT.

As to this clonotype: Its ends do not fully match the called genes, so a read error is possible. The genes are TRBV4-2 and TRBJ2-7; 7 bases fit TRBD2. CDR1 is LGHNA and CDR2 is YNFKEQ in the germline V gene. The CDR3 is made up of 16 amino acids. DNA of the CDR3: TGTGCCTGCAGCCGAGATCAGGCTAGCGGCTCCTACGAGCAGTACTTC. This codes for CACSRDQASGSYEQYF.

The rearrangement links TRBV27 to TRBJ2-5, with 8 bases aligning to TRBD2. The closer fit of TRBJ2-7 to the DNA end suggests the J call may be wrong. The CDR3 extends over 14 amino acids. Germline CDR1 reads MNHEY; CDR2 reads SMNVEV (reference sequence). The CDR3 DNA reads as TGTGCCAGCGGCCAGCGGGAGTACGTCTACGAGCAGTACTTC. This encodes CASGQREYVYEQYF.

This chain joins TRBV30 and TRBJ2-5; TRBD2 aligns across 14 bases. The CDR3 length is 13 residues. With V trimmed by 0 bases and J by 13 bases, 4 bases remained unmatched. Germline V gene sequence: CDR1 GTSNPN, CDR2 SVGIG (reference sequence). The CDR3 DNA reads as TGTGCCTGGAGTGTTGGGACTAGCGGGAGTCGGTACTTC. Encoded protein: CAWSVGTSGSRYF.

To note about this clonotype: This may stem from a read error, because a much larger clone lies one nucleotide away. This chain joins TRBV20-1 and TRBJ2-5, with TRBD2 matching 9 bases. This CDR3 has 17 residues. Germline CDR1 and CDR2: DFQATT and SNEGSKA (reference sequence). J lost 11 bases, V lost 0 bases, and 19 bases had no gene match. As DNA, the CDR3 is TGCAGTGCTAGAGATCCCAATCTAGCGGGAATCTACAATGAGCAGTACTTC. It yields the protein CSARDPNLAGIYNEQYF.

Points on this clonotype: This may arise from a read error, as a much more abundant clone is one base away. This chain joins TRBV20-1 and TRBJ2-5, with 7 bases lining up with TRBD2. The DNA end lines up better with TRBJ2-7; the J call may be wrong. The CDR3 runs to 15 residues. Germline loops: CDR1 DFQATT, CDR2 SNEGSKA (reference sequence). CDR3 sequence: CSVRGAGEVTYEQYF. CDR3 nucleotides: TGCAGTGTTAGAGGGGCGGGAGAGGTCACCTACGAGCAGTACTTC.

The rearrangement joins TRBV6-6 to TRBJ2-3; D may be TRBD1 or TRBD2 (5 bases each). This CDR3 contains 14 residues. Germline V CDR1 and CDR2: MNHNY, SVGAGI (reference sequence). Trimming left V 5 bases short and J 0 bases short, with 9 bases between. CDR3 DNA sequence: TGTGCCAGCAGTCGGGACGAGAGCACAGATACGCAGTATTTT. Translated: CASSRDESTDTQYF.

This clonotype was recorded many times. The rearrangement links TRBV28 to TRBJ2-1, with 9 bases matching TRBD2. The trim removed 7 bases at V and 0 bases at J, leaving 10 bases unmatched. This CDR3 comprises 17 residues. Germline CDR1 is MDHEN and CDR2 is SYDVKM. The CDR3, as DNA: TGTGCCAGCACCTCTAGCGGGACCATAGTCTCCTACAATGAGCAGTTCTTC. This sequence encodes CASTSSGTIVSYNEQFF. The whole variable domain, filled in from reference TRBV28 and TRBJ2-1, reads DVKVTQSSRYLVKRTGEKVFLECVQDMDHENMFWYRQDPGLGLRLIYFSYDVKMKEKGDIPEGYSVSREKKERFSLILESASTNQTSMYLCASTSSGTIVSYNEQFFGPGTRLTVL.

The gene calls are TRBV20-1 and TRBJ2-3, with 8 bases lining up with TRBD2. CDR1 and CDR2 (germline): DFQATT, SNEGSKA (reference sequence). CDR3 size: 15 residues. The V gene end was trimmed by 1 base and the J gene end by 0 bases; junction bases not matched to a gene: 3. CDR3 coding DNA: TGCAGTGCTAGAGCCCCTAGCGGGAGCACAGATACGCAGTATTTT. It codes for CSARAPSGSTDTQYF.

The chain combines TRBV7-8 with TRBJ2-1; TRBD2 aligns across 12 bases. The V gene's germline CDR1 is SGHVS and CDR2 FQNEAQ. The CDR3 has 16 amino acids. Unmatched junction bases numbered 6, after V lost 5 bases and J lost 4 bases. The DNA for the CDR3 is TGTGCCAGCAGCACCCGGACTAGCGGGAATTACAATGAGCAGTTCTTC. As protein: CASSTRTSGNYNEQFF.

The rearrangement joins TRBV30 to TRBJ2-1, with 8 bases fitting TRBD2. Germline CDR1 GTSNPN, CDR2 SVGIG (reference sequence). V lost 5 bases, J lost 6 bases, and 9 bases stayed unmatched. This CDR3 is 14 amino acids long. The CDR3 sequence: CAWGGREVCNEQFF. CDR3 in DNA: TGTGCCTGGGGGGGGCGGGAGGTGTGCAATGAGCAGTTCTTC.